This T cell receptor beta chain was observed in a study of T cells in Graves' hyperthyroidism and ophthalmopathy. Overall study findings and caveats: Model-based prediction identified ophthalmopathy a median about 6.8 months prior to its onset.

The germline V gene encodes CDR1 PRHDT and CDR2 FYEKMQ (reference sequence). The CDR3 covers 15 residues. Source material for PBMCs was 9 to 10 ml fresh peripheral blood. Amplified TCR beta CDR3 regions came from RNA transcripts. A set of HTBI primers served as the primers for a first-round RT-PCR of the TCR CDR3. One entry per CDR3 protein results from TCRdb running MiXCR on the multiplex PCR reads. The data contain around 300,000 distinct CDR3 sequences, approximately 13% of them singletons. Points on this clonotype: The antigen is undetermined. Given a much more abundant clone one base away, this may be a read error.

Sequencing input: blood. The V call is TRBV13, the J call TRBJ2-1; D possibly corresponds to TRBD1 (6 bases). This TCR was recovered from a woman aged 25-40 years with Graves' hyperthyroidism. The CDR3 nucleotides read TGTGCCAACAGCGTCAACAGGGCTTTCTACAATGAGCAGTTCTTC. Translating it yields CANSVNRAFYNEQFF. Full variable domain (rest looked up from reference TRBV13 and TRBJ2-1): AAGVIQSPRHLIKEKRETATLKCYPIPRHDTVYWYQQGPGQDPQFLISFYEKMQSDKGSIPDRFSAQQFSDYHSELNMSSLELGDSALYFCANSVNRAFYNEQFFGPGTRLTVL.